Below are 27 T cell receptor beta chains sequenced from a single sample in a study of blood T cell repertoires in COVID-19. Sequencing used immunoSEQ multiplex PCR; TCRdb keeps in-frame clones, though not all of them. The table has about 670,000 clones, approximately 90% seen once. Sequencing input: peripheral blood. All receptors derive from a woman aged 18 to 35 with acute or convalescent COVID-19.

The V call is TRBV24-1, the J call TRBJ1-2; D possibly corresponds to TRBD1 (6 bases). The CDR3 covers 13 residues. Trimming cost V 5 bases and J 3 bases, with 9 bases left between them. CDR1 is KGHDR, CDR2 SFDVKD, per germline. The DNA for the CDR3 is TGTGCCACCAGTGCAGGGGTTTACTATGGCTACACCTTC. This translates into CATSAGVYYGYTF.

V gene TRBV30 combines with J gene TRBJ1-1; a possible D gene is TRBD1 (6 bases). The germline V gene has CDR1 GTSNPN and CDR2 SVGIG (reference sequence). The CDR3 spans 14 residues. V lost 4 bases and J lost 1, with 13 bases in between. The CDR3 protein is CAWNLLGQNTEAFF. The CDR3 coding sequence is TGTGCCTGGAACCTACTGGGACAGAACACTGAAGCTTTCTTT. Full variable domain (missing parts from reference TRBV30 and TRBJ1-1): SQTIHQWPATLVQPVGSPLSLECTVEGTSNPNLYWYRQAAGRGLQLLFYSVGIGQISSEVPQNLSASRPQDRQFILSSKKLLLSDSGFYLCAWNLLGQNTEAFFGQGTRLTVV.

The chain is built from TRBV27 and TRBJ1-6; TRBD1 aligns across 8 bases. CDR1 MNHEY and CDR2 SMNVEV come from the germline V gene (reference sequence). The CDR3 is 14 amino acids. V was pared by 3 bases and J by 9 bases, with 4 bases of the junction left unmatched. The CDR3 reads CASSLGTGGSPLHF. The CDR3 DNA is TGTGCCAGCAGTTTGGGGACAGGTGGTTCACCCCTCCACTTT.

The rearrangement uses TRBV10-3 and TRBJ1-5; no clear D gene. The CDR3 contains 12 residues. Looked up from germline, CDR1 is ENHRY and CDR2 is SYGVKD. The germline V and J ends were trimmed by 8 bases and 4 bases, with 9 bases remaining between them. The CDR3 spells CAIAGANQPQHF. The CDR3 DNA reads TGTGCCATCGCGGGAGCTAATCAGCCCCAGCATTTT.

The genes are TRBV6-6 and TRBJ1-1, with 9 nucleotides matching TRBD1. This CDR3 is 14 amino acids long. V trimming: 5 bases; J trimming: 4 bases; junction bases outside the gene matches: 5. CDR1 is MNHNY and CDR2 is SVGAGI in the germline V gene (reference sequence). The CDR3 reads CASSAGQGGTEAFF. CDR3 in DNA: TGTGCCAGCAGTGCGGGACAGGGTGGCACTGAAGCTTTCTTT.

This chain joins TRBV27 and TRBJ1-5; D might be TRBD1 (5 bases). The V gene lost 9 bases and the J gene lost 0 bases, with 12 bases spanning the gap. CDR3 length: 14 residues. Germline V gene sequence: CDR1 MNHEY, CDR2 SMNVEV (reference sequence). Written as DNA, the CDR3 is TGTGCCAGTTCACAGGTGAATAGCAATCAGCCCCAGCATTTT. As protein: CASSQVNSNQPQHF.

This clone showed up just a few times. Distinct nucleotide sequences in the sample also encode this CDR3. The chain is built from TRBV5-1 and TRBJ1-1; 8 bases fit TRBD1. The junction had 4 bases not matched to a gene; V was cut back by 2 bases and J by 1 base. The CDR3 contains 15 residues. Germline assignment: CDR1 SGHRS and CDR2 YFSETQ. CDR3: CASSLAGTGNTEAFF. In nucleotides, the CDR3 is TGCGCCAGCAGCTTAGCCGGGACAGGGAACACTGAAGCTTTCTTT.

The chain combines TRBV7-2 with TRBJ2-7; D unresolved. Germline CDR1 reads SGHTA; CDR2 reads FQGNSA. This CDR3 region has 13 residues. Between the trimmed V and J ends, which lost 1 base and 1 base, there was a span of 5 bases. CDR3 coding DNA: TGTGCCAGCAGCTTAGACATGTCCTACGAGCAGTACTTC. This codes for CASSLDMSYEQYF.

The chain combines TRBV14 with TRBJ1-2; 12 bases map to TRBD1. V dropped 4 bases and J dropped 5; count of bases not matched to a gene: 11. CDR1 is SGHDN and CDR2 is FVKESK in the germline V gene. The CDR3 spans 17 residues. CDR3 in amino acids: CASSRLVPGQGAYGYTF. Here the CDR3 DNA reads TGTGCCAGCAGCCGACTAGTTCCGGGACAGGGGGCTTATGGCTACACCTTC.

V is TRBV19 and J is TRBJ1-1; 7 bases align to TRBD1. V lost 7 bases, J lost 4 bases, and 6 bases stayed unmatched. Per the germline V gene, CDR1 is LNHDA and CDR2 is SQIVND (reference sequence). The CDR3 has 13 residues. CDR3 sequence (DNA): TGTGCCAGTAACGAGCCAGGGGGCACTGAAGCTTTCTTT. It codes for CASNEPGGTEAFF.

This clone has only a few counts. The genes are TRBV6-4 and TRBJ2-2; D is perhaps TRBD1 (6 bases). The CDR3 totals 14 residues. Germline CDR1 reads MRHNA; CDR2 reads SNTAGT. V lost 4 bases to trimming and J lost 1 base, with 7 bases between them. The CDR3 nucleotides are TGTGCCAGCAGTGGGGGACAGAACACCGGGGAGCTGTTTTTT. Translated: CASSGGQNTGELFF.

A note on this clone: This may be a read error: a much more frequent sequence differs by one nucleotide. This sample includes further DNA sequences coding for the same CDR3. The chain uses TRBV3-1 (or the pseudogene TRBV3-2) and TRBJ1-1; 9 bases match TRBD1. The CDR3 runs to 14 residues. The V gene's germline CDR1 is LGHDT and CDR2 YNNKEL (reference sequence). V lost 3 bases and J lost 2; bases outside the gene matches: 1. In DNA, the CDR3 is TGTGCCAGCAGCCAGGGACAGGGTAACACTGAAGCTTTCTTT. Translating it yields CASSQGQGNTEAFF.

The V call is TRBV2, the J call TRBJ2-1, with 13 bases lining up with TRBD2. Germline V CDR1 and CDR2: SNHLY, FYNNEI. The trim removed 7 bases at V and 9 bases at J, leaving 9 bases unmatched. The CDR3 contains 15 residues. The CDR3 DNA follows: TGTGCCAGCATTCCGTCGGGACTAGCGGGGCTTGAGCAGTTCTTC. Its protein product is CASIPSGLAGLEQFF.

The V call is TRBV24-1, the J call TRBJ1-2; perhaps TRBD1 as D (5 bases). Between the trimmed V and J ends, which lost 4 bases and 4 bases, there was a span of 12 bases. CDR1 is KGHDR, CDR2 SFDVKD, per germline. The CDR3 runs 14 residues. CDR3 sequence reads: CATSERDGFYGYTF. The CDR3 bases are TGTGCCACCAGTGAGCGGGACGGCTTCTATGGCTACACCTTC.

V and J are TRBV10-3 and TRBJ1-2, with 8 bases identical to TRBD1. The CDR3 contains 18 residues. The trim removed 4 bases at V and 2 bases at J, leaving 15 bases unmatched. Germline V gene data show CDR1 as ENHRY and CDR2 as SYGVKD. CDR3 nucleotide sequence: TGTGCCATCAGTGGTGGGCCAGTTAGGACAGGGTTCAACTATGGCTACACCTTC. This translates into CAISGGPVRTGFNYGYTF.

The chain couples TRBV27 to TRBJ1-6; no reliable D call. The CDR3 contains 15 residues. Trimming shortened V by 3 bases and J by 6 bases, and 12 bases separated the two germline ends. Germline V CDR1 and CDR2: MNHEY, SMNVEV (reference sequence). The CDR3 sequence: CASSLRLGINSPLHF. The CDR3 coding sequence is TGTGCCAGCAGTTTGAGACTGGGTATTAATTCACCCCTCCACTTT.

The rearrangement joins TRBV11-2 to TRBJ2-7; 14 bases match TRBD2. Looked up from germline, CDR1 is SGHAT and CDR2 is FQNNGV. The CDR3 is 19 residues long. Trimming took 1 base from V and 3 from J; bases not matched to a gene: 11. The CDR3 sequence: CASSLVRTSGGFPFYEQYF. The DNA for the CDR3 is TGTGCCAGCAGCTTAGTGCGGACTAGCGGGGGGTTCCCGTTCTACGAGCAGTACTTC.

The chain carries TRBV5-6 and TRBJ2-1, with 9 bases lining up with TRBD1. V lost 7 bases to trimming and J lost 2 bases; unmatched junction nucleotides: 7. In germline, CDR1 is SGHDT, CDR2 YYEEEE. This CDR3 comprises 15 residues. The CDR3 DNA is TGTGCCAGCGGTTCCGGGACAGGGCCCTACAATGAGCAGTTCTTC. This translates into CASGSGTGPYNEQFF.

This sequence joins TRBV30 and TRBJ1-2; unclear D gene. The germline V gene has CDR1 GTSNPN and CDR2 SVGIG (reference sequence). The CDR3 has 14 residues. V dropped 1 base and J dropped 0 bases, with 9 bases sitting between them. The DNA of the CDR3 is TGTGCCTGGAGTGCAACTCCGGCTAACTATGGCTACACCTTC. Residues: CAWSATPANYGYTF.

The CDR3 DNA is TGTGCCAGCAGTTTAGCGACGGTCCCTCAGGGCACCTTC. Residues: CASSLATVPQGTF. V gene TRBV12-3 or TRBV12-4 combines with J gene TRBJ1-2; possible D gene TRBD1, 5 bases. The CDR3 contains 13 residues. V shed 0 bases and J shed 13 bases, with 15 bases lying between them.

This chain links TRBV7-9 with TRBJ2-5; 8 nucleotides agree with TRBD2. Per germline, CDR1 SEHNR and CDR2 FQNEAQ (reference sequence). The CDR3 totals 15 residues. J lost 4 bases, V lost 2 bases, and 6 bases had no gene match. CDR3 coding DNA: TGTGCCAGCAGCTTATGGGTAGCGGGGTCAGAGACCCAGTACTTC. It encodes CASSLWVAGSETQYF.

V usage is TRBV4-3 and J usage is TRBJ1-2; the match to TRBD1 covers 8 bases. Germline V gives CDR1 LGHNA, CDR2 YSLEER. The CDR3 is 14 amino acids. With 8 bases clipped from V and 6 bases from J, the junction kept 11 bases outside the gene matches. CDR3 nucleotides: TGCGCCAGCGCCGCGGGGCTACAGGGGGATGGCTACACCTTC. Its translation is CASAAGLQGDGYTF.

The chain carries TRBV19 and TRBJ2-1, with 8 bases identical to TRBD1. After removal of 6 bases from V and 2 bases from J, the junction contained 18 bases not matched to a gene. The germline V gene encodes CDR1 LNHDA and CDR2 SQIVND (reference sequence). The CDR3 is made up of 19 amino acids. The CDR3: CASSRFPQVGDRTYNEQFF. The CDR3 DNA reads TGTGCCAGTAGCCGTTTCCCCCAGGTGGGGGACAGGACCTACAATGAGCAGTTCTTC. The whole variable domain, remainder taken from reference TRBV19 and TRBJ2-1, is DGGITQSPKYLFRKEGQNVTLSCEQNLNHDAMYWYRQDPGQGLRLIYYSQIVNDFQKGDIAEGYSVSREKKESFPLTVTSAQKNPTAFYLCASSRFPQVGDRTYNEQFFGPGTRLTVL.

DNA for the CDR3: TGCGCCAGCAGCCCTGTGGGAGGGACAGGGGGCTTCTATGGCTACACCTTC. This translates into CASSPVGGTGGFYGYTF. V and J are TRBV5-1 and TRBJ1-2; 12 bases align to TRBD1. Unmatched junction bases numbered 11, after V lost 4 bases and J lost 4 bases. The CDR3 runs to 17 residues. Germline CDR1 is SGHRS and CDR2 is YFSETQ.

The chain links TRBV5-6 to TRBJ1-2; D is perhaps TRBD1 (6 bases). CDR1 SGHDT and CDR2 YYEEEE come from the germline V gene. The V end lost 4 bases, the J end lost 3 bases, and 13 bases lay between the germline ends. The CDR3 runs to 14 residues. CDR3 DNA sequence: TGTGCCAGCAGCCAAGCGGGGGCGGACTATGGCTACACCTTC. Encoded protein: CASSQAGADYGYTF.

The chain recombines TRBV12-3 or TRBV12-4 with TRBJ1-2; 9 bases align to TRBD1. After removal of 5 bases from V and 7 bases from J, the junction contained 5 bases not matched to a gene. The CDR3 is 13 residues long. The CDR3 nucleotides read TGTGCCAGCAGTCCCACAGGGGGCTCTGGCTACACCTTC. Translating it yields CASSPTGGSGYTF.

The CDR3 bases are TGTGCCAGCAGCGCACCGGGACTGGGATTTCCGAGGGATACGCAGTATTTT. Its protein product is CASSAPGLGFPRDTQYF. The chain is built from TRBV5-8 and TRBJ2-3; a possible D gene is TRBD2 (6 bases). This CDR3 comprises 17 residues. Germline CDR1 and CDR2: SGHTS and YDEGEE. The V and J ends lost 4 bases and 6 bases respectively, with 24 bases between them.